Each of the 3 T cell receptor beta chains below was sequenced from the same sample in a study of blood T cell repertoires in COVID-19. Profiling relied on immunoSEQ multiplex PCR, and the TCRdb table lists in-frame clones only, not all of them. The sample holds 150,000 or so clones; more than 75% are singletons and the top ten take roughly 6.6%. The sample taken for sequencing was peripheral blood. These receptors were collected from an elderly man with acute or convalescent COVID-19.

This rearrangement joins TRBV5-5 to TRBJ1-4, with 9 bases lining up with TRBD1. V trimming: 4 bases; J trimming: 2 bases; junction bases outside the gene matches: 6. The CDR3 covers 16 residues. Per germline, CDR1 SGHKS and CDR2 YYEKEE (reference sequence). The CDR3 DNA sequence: TGTGCCAGCAGCATAGGACAGGGGCGGACTAATGAAAAACTGTTTTTT. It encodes CASSIGQGRTNEKLFF.

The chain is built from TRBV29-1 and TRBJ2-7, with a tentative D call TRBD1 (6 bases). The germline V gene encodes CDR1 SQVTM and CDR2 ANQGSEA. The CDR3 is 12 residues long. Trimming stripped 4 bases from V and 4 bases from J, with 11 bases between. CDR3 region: CSVVGASYEQYF. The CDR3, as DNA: TGCAGCGTTGTGGGGGCGAGTTACGAGCAGTACTTC.

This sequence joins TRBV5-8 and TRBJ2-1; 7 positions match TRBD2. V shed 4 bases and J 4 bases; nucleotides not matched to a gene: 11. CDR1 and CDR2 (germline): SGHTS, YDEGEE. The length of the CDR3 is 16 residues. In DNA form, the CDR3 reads TGTGCCAGCAGCGAACCGAGCGGGACGGGGTACAATGAGCAGTTCTTC. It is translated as CASSEPSGTGYNEQFF.